Shown below are 11 T cell receptor beta chains from a single sample sequenced in a study of blood T cell repertoires in COVID-19. TCRdb's copy holds only in-frame clones and misses some; the assay was immunoSEQ multiplex PCR. Seen here are 250,000 or so clones, about nine tenths observed once, and the top ten hold less than 8%. Sequenced: peripheral blood. The receptor set was obtained from a man in his 60s with acute or convalescent COVID-19.

The table lists this clone with a count of one. The CDR3 region has the DNA TGTGCCAGCAGCCAAGGGACAGGGGTTTCAGTGGGTGGAAACACCATATATTTT. It codes for CASSQGTGVSVGGNTIYF. This chain uses TRBV3-1 (or the pseudogene TRBV3-2) with TRBJ1-3; 9 bases fit TRBD1. The CDR3 runs 18 residues. V was clipped by 1 base and J by 3 bases; unmatched bases: 10. Germline V CDR1 and CDR2: LGHDT, YNNKEL (reference sequence).

The chain joins TRBV6-2 or TRBV6-3 to TRBJ2-3; 10 nucleotides match TRBD2. The CDR3 has 16 amino acids. V lost 4 bases to trimming and J lost 5 bases; unmatched junction nucleotides: 9. The germline V gene has CDR1 MNHEY and CDR2 SVGEGT. CDR3 protein: CASSSQLAGVVDTQYF. CDR3 coding DNA: TGTGCCAGCAGTTCGCAGCTAGCGGGAGTGGTAGATACGCAGTATTTT.

This clone was observed a single time. The chain is built from TRBV28 and TRBJ2-7; 7 nucleotides align to TRBD1. The CDR3 consists of 15 residues. V shed 2 bases and J 0 bases; nucleotides not matched to a gene: 4. Germline V gene lookup returns CDR1 MDHEN and CDR2 SYDVKM. CDR3 sequence reads: CASSLVRDSSYEQYF. CDR3 coding DNA: TGTGCCAGCAGTTTAGTTCGGGACAGCTCCTACGAGCAGTACTTC.

The V and J genes are TRBV7-8 and TRBJ2-3; 11 bases map to TRBD2. Per the germline V gene, CDR1 is SGHVS and CDR2 is FQNEAQ. J gave up 3 bases and V 2 bases, and 4 bases lay outside the gene matches. The CDR3 is 16 residues long. In DNA form, the CDR3 reads TGTGCCAGCAGCTTAATAACTAGCGGGGGAACAGATACGCAGTATTTT. Translated, it gives CASSLITSGGTDTQYF.

The chain combines TRBV7-9 with TRBJ2-5, with 8 bases matching TRBD2. This CDR3 is 15 amino acids long. Germline V gene sequence: CDR1 SEHNR, CDR2 FQNEAQ (reference sequence). V was clipped by 5 bases and J by 4 bases; unmatched bases: 9. CDR3: CASSPLAGQGETQYF. CDR3 DNA: TGTGCCAGCAGCCCGCTAGCGGGCCAGGGAGAGACCCAGTACTTC.

The V and J genes are TRBV5-4 and TRBJ1-6, with D possibly being TRBD1 (5 bases). The germline gives CDR1 SGHNT, CDR2 YYREEE (reference sequence). V was pared by 0 bases and J by 9 bases, with 7 bases between. The CDR3 has 13 residues. The CDR3 spells CASSLATVSPLHF. In nucleotides, the CDR3 is TGTGCCAGCAGCTTGGCGACAGTTTCACCCCTCCACTTT.

V gene TRBV7-3 combines with J gene TRBJ2-1; 7 bases fit TRBD2. Germline lookup yields CDR1 SGHTA and CDR2 FQGTGA. The CDR3 is 15 residues long. The ends lost 5 bases at V and 4 bases at J; junction bases unmatched: 8. The chain's CDR3 is CASSPPAGDYNEQFF. The CDR3, as DNA: TGTGCCAGCAGCCCCCCTGCGGGGGATTACAATGAGCAGTTCTTC. Drawing the rest from reference TRBV7-3 and TRBJ2-1, the complete variable domain is GAGVSQTPSNKVTEKGKYVELRCDPISGHTALYWYRQSLGQGPEFLIYFQGTGAADDSGLPNDRFFAVRPEGSVSTLKIQRTERGDSAVYLCASSPPAGDYNEQFFGPGTRLTVL.

V usage is TRBV5-6 and J usage is TRBJ2-1, with TRBD2 as a possible D gene (6 bases). Trimming removed 3 bases from V and 5 bases from J, with 15 bases in between. CDR3 length: 15 amino acids. Germline values: CDR1 SGHDT, CDR2 YYEEEE. CDR3 DNA sequence: TGTGCCAGCAGCTCCGCGGGGACCCTCGACAATGAGCAGTTCTTC. It is translated as CASSSAGTLDNEQFF.

This clone has just one count. V and J are TRBV11-2 and TRBJ2-2, with 9 bases aligning to TRBD1. This CDR3 is 16 amino acids long. The germline V gene encodes CDR1 SGHAT and CDR2 FQNNGV. V was pared by 3 bases and J by 4 bases, with 6 bases of the junction left unmatched. CDR3 coding DNA: TGTGCCAGCAGCTTTACAGGGGGCGCGGGCACCGGGGAGCTGTTTTTT. It translates to CASSFTGGAGTGELFF.

The CDR3 DNA is TGTGCCAGCAAGCAGGATGTAGCAGATACGCAGTATTTT. This gives the protein CASKQDVADTQYF. V gene TRBV6-6 combines with J gene TRBJ2-3, with D hard to call. The CDR3 extends over 13 amino acids. Germline CDR1 is MNHNY and CDR2 is SVGAGI (reference sequence). The V end was cut by 7 bases, the J end by 4 bases, with 12 bases between.

The gene calls are TRBV7-8 and TRBJ1-2; D ambiguous. This CDR3 region has 13 residues. V was pared by 5 bases and J by 0 bases, with 7 bases between. The germline V gene has CDR1 SGHVS and CDR2 FQNEAQ. This CDR3 is CASSPQTNYGYTF. CDR3 coding DNA: TGTGCCAGCAGCCCTCAGACTAACTATGGCTACACCTTC. Together with reference TRBV7-8 and TRBJ1-2, the CDR3 gives the full variable domain: GAGVSQSPRYKVAKRGQDVALRCDPISGHVSLFWYQQALGQGPEFLTYFQNEAQLDKSGLPSDRFFAERPEGSVSTLKIQRTQQEDSAVYLCASSPQTNYGYTFGSGTRLTVV.